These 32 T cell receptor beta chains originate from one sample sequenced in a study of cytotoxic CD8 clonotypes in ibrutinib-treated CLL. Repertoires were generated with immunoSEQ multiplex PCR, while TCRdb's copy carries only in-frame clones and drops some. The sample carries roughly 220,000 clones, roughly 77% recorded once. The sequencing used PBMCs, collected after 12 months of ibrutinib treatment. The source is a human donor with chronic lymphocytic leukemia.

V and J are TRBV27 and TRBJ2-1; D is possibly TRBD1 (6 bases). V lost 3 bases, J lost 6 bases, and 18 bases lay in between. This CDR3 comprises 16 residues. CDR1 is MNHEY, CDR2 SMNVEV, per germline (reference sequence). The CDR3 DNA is TGTGCCAGCAGTTTCAAGACAGGCAGCGGCTCCAATGAGCAGTTCTTC. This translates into CASSFKTGSGSNEQFF.

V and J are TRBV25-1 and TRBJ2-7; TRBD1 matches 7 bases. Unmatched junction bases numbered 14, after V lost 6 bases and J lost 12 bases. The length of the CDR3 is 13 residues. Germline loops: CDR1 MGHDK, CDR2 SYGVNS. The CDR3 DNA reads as TGTGCCAGCAGCGACACCAGACAGGGTGGGAGGTACTTC. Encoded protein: CASSDTRQGGRYF.

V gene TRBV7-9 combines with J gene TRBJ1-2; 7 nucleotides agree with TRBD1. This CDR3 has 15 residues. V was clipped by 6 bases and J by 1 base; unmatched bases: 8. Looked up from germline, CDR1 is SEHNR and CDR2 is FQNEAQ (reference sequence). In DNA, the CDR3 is TGTGCCAGCAGTTCTACAGGGGCGGGTAACTATGGCTACACCTTC. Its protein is CASSSTGAGNYGYTF.

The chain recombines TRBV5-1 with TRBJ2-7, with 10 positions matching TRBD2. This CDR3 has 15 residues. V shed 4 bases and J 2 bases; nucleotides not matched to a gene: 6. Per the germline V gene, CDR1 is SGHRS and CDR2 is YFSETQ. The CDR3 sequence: CASSTTSGDTYEQYF. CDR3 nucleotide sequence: TGCGCCAGCAGCACCACTAGCGGGGATACCTACGAGCAGTACTTC. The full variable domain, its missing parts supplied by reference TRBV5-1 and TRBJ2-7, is KAGVTQTPRYLIKTRGQQVTLSCSPISGHRSVSWYQQTPGQGLQFLFEYFSETQRNKGNFPGRFSGRQFSNSRSEMNVSTLELGDSALYLCASSTTSGDTYEQYFGPGTRLTVT.

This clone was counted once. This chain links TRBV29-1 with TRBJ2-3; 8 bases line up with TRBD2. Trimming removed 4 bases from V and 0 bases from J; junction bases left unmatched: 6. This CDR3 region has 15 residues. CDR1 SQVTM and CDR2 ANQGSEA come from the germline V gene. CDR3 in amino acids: CSVAGLVKSTDTQYF. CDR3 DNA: TGCAGCGTTGCGGGACTAGTCAAAAGCACAGATACGCAGTATTTT.

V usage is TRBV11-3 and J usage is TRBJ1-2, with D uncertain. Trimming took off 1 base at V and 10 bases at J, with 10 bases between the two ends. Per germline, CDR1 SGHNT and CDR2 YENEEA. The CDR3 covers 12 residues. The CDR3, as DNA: TGTGCCAGCAGCTTAGCAAAGGTAGACTACACCTTC. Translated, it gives CASSLAKVDYTF.

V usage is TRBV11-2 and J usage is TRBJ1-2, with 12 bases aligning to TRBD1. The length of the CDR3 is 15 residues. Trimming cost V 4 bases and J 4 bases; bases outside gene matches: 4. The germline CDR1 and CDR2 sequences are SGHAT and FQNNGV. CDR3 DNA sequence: TGTGCCAGCAGCTCCGGGACAGGGGGCTTCTATGGCTACACCTTC. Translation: CASSSGTGGFYGYTF.

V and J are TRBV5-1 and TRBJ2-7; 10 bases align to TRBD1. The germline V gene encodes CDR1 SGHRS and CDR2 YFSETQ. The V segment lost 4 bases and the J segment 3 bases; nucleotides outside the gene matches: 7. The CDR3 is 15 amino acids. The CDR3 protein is CASSVNRDRGYEQYF. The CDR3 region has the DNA TGCGCCAGCAGCGTAAACCGGGACAGGGGCTACGAGCAGTACTTC.

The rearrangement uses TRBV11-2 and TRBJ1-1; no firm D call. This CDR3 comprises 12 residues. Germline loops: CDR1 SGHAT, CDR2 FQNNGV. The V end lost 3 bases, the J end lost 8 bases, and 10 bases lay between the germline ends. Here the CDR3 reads CASSFEGAEAFF. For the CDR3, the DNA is TGTGCCAGCAGCTTTGAAGGAGCCGAAGCTTTCTTT.

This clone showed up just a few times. CDR3 sequence reads: CASSPKPSGANVLTF. The CDR3 bases are TGTGCCAGCAGCCCGAAACCCTCTGGGGCCAACGTCCTGACTTTC. The gene calls are TRBV7-2 and TRBJ2-6; no clear D gene. This CDR3 has 15 amino acids. The germline V gene encodes CDR1 SGHTA and CDR2 FQGNSA. Trimming left V 5 bases short and J 0 bases short, with 8 bases between.

CDR3 DNA: TGTGCCAGCAGTTTAGGACAACAGGGTGGTTGGTACCAAGAGACCCAGTACTTC. Translating gives CASSLGQQGGWYQETQYF. The chain joins TRBV28 to TRBJ2-5, with TRBD1 as a possible D gene (6 bases). Trimming shortened V by 2 bases and J by 0 bases, and 19 bases separated the two germline ends. Germline loops: CDR1 MDHEN, CDR2 SYDVKM. CDR3 length equals 18 residues.

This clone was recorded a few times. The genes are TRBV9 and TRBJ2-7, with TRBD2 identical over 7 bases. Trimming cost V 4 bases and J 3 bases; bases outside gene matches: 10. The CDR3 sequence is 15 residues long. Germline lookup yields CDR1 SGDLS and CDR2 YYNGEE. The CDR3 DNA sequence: TGTGCCAGCAGCACGAGCGGGATGGGGGGCTACGAGCAGTACTTC. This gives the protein CASSTSGMGGYEQYF.

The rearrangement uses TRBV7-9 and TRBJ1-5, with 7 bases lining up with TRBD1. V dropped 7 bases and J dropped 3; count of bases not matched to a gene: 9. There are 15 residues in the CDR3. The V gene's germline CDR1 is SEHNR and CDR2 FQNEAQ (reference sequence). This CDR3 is CASTSMTGPNQPQHF. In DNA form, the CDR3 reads TGTGCCAGCACATCGATGACAGGGCCCAATCAGCCCCAGCATTTT.

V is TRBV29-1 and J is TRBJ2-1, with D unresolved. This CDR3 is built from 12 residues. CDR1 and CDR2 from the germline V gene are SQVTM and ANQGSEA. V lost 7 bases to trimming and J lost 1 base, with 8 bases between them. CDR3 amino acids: CSASSSYNEQFF. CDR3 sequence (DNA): TGCAGCGCAAGTTCGTCCTACAATGAGCAGTTCTTC.

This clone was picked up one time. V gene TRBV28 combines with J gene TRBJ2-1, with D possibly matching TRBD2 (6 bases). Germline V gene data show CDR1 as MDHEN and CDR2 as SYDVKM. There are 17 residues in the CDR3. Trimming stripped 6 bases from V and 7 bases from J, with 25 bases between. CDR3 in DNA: TGTGCCAGCAGCGCGCCCCGCGGGGTCTTGGGAAGGAATGAGCAGTTCTTC. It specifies CASSAPRGVLGRNEQFF.

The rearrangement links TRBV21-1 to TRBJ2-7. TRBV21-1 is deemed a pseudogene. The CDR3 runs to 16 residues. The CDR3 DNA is TGTGCCAGCAGCAACCGGCCGGACCCGCACACCTACGAGCAGTACTTC. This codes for CASSNRPDPHTYEQYF.

Here the CDR3 reads CASSREGDSYEQYF. In DNA, the CDR3 is TGTGCCAGTAGTAGAGAGGGGGACTCCTACGAGCAGTACTTC. The genes are TRBV19 and TRBJ2-7; TRBD1 might be the D (6 bases). V lost 4 bases to trimming and J lost 0 bases, with 10 bases between them. Per germline, CDR1 LNHDA and CDR2 SQIVND (reference sequence). CDR3 length: 14 residues.

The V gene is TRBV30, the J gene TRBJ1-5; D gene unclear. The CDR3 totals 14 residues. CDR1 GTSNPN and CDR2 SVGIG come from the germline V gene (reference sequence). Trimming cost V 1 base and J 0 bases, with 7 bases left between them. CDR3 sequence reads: CAWSALYSNQPQHF. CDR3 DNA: TGTGCCTGGAGTGCCCTTTATAGCAATCAGCCCCAGCATTTT.

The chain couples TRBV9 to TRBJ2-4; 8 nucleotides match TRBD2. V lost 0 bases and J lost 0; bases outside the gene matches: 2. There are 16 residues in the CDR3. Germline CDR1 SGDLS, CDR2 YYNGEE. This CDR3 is CASSVGLAGAKNIQYF. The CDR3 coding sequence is TGTGCCAGCAGCGTAGGGCTAGCGGGAGCCAAAAACATTCAGTACTTC.

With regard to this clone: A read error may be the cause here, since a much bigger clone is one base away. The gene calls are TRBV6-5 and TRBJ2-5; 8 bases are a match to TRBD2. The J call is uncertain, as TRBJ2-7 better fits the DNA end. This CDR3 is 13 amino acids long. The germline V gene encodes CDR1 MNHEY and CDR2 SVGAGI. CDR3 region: CVSNPAGANEQYF. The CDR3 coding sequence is TGTGTCAGCAACCCAGCGGGGGCCAACGAGCAGTACTTC.

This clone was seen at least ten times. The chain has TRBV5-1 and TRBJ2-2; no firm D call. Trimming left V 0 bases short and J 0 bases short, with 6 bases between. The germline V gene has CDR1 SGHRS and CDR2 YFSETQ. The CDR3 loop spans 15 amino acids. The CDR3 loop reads CASSLAASNTGELFF. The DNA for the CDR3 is TGCGCCAGCAGCTTGGCCGCCTCGAACACCGGGGAGCTGTTTTTT. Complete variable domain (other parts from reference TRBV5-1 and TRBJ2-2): KAGVTQTPRYLIKTRGQQVTLSCSPISGHRSVSWYQQTPGQGLQFLFEYFSETQRNKGNFPGRFSGRQFSNSRSEMNVSTLELGDSALYLCASSLAASNTGELFFGEGSRLTVL.

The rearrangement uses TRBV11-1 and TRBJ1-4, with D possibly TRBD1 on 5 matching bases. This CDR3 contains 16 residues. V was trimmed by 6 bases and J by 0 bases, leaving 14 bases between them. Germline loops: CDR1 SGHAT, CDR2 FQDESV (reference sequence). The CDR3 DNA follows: TGTGCCAGCAGGATCGGGAGGACAACAACTAATGAAAAACTGTTTTTT. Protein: CASRIGRTTTNEKLFF.

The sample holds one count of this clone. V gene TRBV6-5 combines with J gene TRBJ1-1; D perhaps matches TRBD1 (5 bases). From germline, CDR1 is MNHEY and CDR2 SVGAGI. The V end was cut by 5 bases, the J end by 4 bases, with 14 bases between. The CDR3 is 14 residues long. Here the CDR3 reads CASSAVQGATEAFF. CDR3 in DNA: TGTGCCAGCAGTGCGGTGCAGGGTGCCACTGAAGCTTTCTTT.

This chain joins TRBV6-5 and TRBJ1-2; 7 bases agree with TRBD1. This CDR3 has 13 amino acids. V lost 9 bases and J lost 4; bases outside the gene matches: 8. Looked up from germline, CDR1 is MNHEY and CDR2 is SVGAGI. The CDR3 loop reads CASRGRVGYGYTF. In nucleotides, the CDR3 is TGTGCCAGTAGGGGGCGAGTAGGCTATGGCTACACCTTC.

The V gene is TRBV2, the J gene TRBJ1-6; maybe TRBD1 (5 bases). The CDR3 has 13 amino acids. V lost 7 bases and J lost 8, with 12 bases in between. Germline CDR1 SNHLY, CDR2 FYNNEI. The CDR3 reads CASIRVGHSPLHF. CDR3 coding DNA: TGTGCCAGCATCAGGGTAGGGCATTCACCCCTCCACTTT. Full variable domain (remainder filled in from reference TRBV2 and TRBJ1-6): EPEVTQTPSHQVTQMGQEVILRCVPISNHLYFYWYRQILGQKVEFLVSFYNNEISEKSEIFDDQFSVERPDGSNFTLKIRSTKLEDSAMYFCASIRVGHSPLHFGNGTRLTVT.

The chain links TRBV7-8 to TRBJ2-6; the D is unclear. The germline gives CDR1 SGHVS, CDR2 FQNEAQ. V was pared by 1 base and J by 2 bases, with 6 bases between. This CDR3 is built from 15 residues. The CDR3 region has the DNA TGTGCCAGCAGCTTAGGGGGAACTGGGGCCAACGTCCTGACTTTC. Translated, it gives CASSLGGTGANVLTF.

The CDR3 nucleotides read TGCAGCGTTGTAGTCCAGGGGGAGGGTGAGCAGTTCTTC. The encoded protein is CSVVVQGEGEQFF. The chain couples TRBV29-1 to TRBJ2-1, with D perhaps matching TRBD1 or TRBD2 (7 bases each). This CDR3 is built from 13 residues. Trimming stripped 4 bases from V and 9 bases from J, with 16 bases between. The V gene's germline CDR1 is SQVTM and CDR2 ANQGSEA.

This CDR3 is CASSFAREYNSPLHF. DNA of the CDR3: TGTGCCAGCAGCTTTGCCAGGGAGTATAATTCACCCCTCCACTTT. This rearrangement joins TRBV7-9 to TRBJ1-6; D is possibly TRBD1 (5 bases). The CDR3 has 15 amino acids. Looked up from germline, CDR1 is SEHNR and CDR2 is FQNEAQ (reference sequence). Trimming shortened V by 3 bases and J by 4 bases, and 10 bases separated the two germline ends.

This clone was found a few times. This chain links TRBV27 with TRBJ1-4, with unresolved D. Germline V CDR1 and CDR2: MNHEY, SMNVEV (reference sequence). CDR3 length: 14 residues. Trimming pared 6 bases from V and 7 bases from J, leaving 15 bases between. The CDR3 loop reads CASRSRGRFEKLFF. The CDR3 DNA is TGTGCCAGCAGGTCGCGCGGGCGATTTGAAAAACTGTTTTTT.

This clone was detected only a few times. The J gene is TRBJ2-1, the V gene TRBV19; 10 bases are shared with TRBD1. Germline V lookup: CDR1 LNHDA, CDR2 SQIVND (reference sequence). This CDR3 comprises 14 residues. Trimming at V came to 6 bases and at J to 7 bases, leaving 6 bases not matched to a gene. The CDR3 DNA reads TGTGCCAGTAGACCGGGACAGGGGTGGAATGAGCAGTTCTTC. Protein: CASRPGQGWNEQFF.

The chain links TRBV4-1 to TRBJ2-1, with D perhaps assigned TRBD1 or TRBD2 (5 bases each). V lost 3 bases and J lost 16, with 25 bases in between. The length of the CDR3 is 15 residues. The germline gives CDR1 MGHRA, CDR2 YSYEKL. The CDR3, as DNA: TGCGCCAGCAGCCACGAACCTAACTTGGAGAGGGGCACATTCTTC. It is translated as CASSHEPNLERGTFF.

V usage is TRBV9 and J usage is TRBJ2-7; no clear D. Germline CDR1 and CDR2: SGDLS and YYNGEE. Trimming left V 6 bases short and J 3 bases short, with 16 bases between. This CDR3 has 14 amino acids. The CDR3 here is CASNQPDTDYEQYF. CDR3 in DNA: TGTGCCAGCAACCAACCCGACACCGACTACGAGCAGTACTTC.